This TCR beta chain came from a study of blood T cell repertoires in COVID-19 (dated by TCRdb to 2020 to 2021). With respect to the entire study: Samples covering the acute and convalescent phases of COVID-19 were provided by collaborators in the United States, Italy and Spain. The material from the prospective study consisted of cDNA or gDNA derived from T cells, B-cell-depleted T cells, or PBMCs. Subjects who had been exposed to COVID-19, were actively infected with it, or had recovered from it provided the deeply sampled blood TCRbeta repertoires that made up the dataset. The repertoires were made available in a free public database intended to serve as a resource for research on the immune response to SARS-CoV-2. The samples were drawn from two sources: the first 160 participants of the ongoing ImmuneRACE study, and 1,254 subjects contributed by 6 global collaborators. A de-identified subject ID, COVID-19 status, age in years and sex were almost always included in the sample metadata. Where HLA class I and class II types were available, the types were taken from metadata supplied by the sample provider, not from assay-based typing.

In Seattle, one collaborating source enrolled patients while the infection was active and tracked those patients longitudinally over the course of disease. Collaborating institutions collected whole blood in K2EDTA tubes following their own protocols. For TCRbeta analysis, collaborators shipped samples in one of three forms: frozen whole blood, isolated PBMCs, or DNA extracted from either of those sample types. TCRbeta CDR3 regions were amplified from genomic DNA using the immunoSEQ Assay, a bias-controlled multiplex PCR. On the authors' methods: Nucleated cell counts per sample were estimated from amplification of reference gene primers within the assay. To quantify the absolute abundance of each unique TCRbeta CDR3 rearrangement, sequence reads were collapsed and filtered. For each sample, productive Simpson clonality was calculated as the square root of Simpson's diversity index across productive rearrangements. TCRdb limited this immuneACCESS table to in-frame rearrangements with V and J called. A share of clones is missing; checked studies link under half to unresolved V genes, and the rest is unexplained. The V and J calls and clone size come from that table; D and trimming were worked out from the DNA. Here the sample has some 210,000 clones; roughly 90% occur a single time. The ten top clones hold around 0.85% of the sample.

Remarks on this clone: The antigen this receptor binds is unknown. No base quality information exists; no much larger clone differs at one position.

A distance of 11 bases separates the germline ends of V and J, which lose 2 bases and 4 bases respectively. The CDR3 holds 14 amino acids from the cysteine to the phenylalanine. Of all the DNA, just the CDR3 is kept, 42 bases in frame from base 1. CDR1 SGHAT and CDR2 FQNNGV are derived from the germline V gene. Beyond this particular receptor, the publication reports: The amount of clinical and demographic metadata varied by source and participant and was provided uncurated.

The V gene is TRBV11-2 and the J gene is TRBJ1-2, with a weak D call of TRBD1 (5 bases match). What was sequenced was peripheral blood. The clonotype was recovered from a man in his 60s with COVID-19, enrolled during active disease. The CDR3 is CASSLSGDGYGYTF. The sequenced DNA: TGTGCCAGCAGCTTATCGGGGGATGGCTATGGCTACACCTTC.